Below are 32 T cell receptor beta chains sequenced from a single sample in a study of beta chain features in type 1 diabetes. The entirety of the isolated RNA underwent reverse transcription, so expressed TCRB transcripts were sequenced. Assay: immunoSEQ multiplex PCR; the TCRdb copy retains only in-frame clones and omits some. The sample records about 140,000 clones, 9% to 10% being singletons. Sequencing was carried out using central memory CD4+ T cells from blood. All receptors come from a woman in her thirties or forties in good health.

CDR3 coding DNA: TGTGCCAGCAGTTCCAAGACAGGGCGGCCCTATGGCTACACCTTC. Translated, it gives CASSSKTGRPYGYTF. The chain recombines TRBV27 with TRBJ1-2, with 7 bases that match TRBD1. This CDR3 region has 15 residues. Germline V lookup: CDR1 MNHEY, CDR2 SMNVEV (reference sequence). Trimming removed 4 bases from V and 4 bases from J; junction bases left unmatched: 9.

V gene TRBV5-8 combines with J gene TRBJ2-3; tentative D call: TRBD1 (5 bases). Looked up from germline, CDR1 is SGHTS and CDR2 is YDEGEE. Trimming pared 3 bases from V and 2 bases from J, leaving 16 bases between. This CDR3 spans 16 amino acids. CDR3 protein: CASSSVVDISTDTQYF. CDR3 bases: TGTGCCAGCAGCTCGGTGGTGGACATTTCCACAGATACGCAGTATTTT.

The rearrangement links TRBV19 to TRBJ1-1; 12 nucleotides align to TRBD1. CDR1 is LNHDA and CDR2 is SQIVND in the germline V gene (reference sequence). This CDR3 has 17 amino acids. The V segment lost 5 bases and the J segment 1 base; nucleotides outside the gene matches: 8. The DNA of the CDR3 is TGTGCCAGTAGTCTGGGACAGGGGGCGGCAGCGAACACTGAAGCTTTCTTT. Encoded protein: CASSLGQGAAANTEAFF.

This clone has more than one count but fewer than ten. CDR3 in DNA: TGTGCCAGCAGCAAAGGACAGGGTCGCTACGAGCAGTACTTC. Translation: CASSKGQGRYEQYF. The gene calls are TRBV5-4 and TRBJ2-7; 8 bases map to TRBD1. J gave up 3 bases and V 4 bases, and 6 bases lay outside the gene matches. Germline-derived CDR1 and CDR2 are SGHNT and YYREEE (reference sequence). There are 14 residues in the CDR3.

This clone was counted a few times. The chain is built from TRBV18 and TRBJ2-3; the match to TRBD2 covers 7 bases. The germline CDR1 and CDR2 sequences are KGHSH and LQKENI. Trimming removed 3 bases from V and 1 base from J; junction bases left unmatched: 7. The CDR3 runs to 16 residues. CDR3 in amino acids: CASSPTSGVGTDTQYF. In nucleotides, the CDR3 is TGTGCCAGCTCACCTACAAGCGGGGTAGGCACAGATACGCAGTATTTT. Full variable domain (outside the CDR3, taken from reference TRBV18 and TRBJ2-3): NAGVMQNPRHLVRRRGQEARLRCSPMKGHSHVYWYRQLPEEGLKFMVYLQKENIIDESGMPKERFSAEFPKEGPSILRIQQVVRGDSAAYFCASSPTSGVGTDTQYFGPGTRLTVL.

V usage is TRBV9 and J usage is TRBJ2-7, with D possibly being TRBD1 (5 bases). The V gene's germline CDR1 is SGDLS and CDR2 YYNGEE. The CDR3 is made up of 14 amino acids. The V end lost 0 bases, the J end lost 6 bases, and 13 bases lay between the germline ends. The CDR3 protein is CASSVGQGTREQYF. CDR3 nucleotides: TGTGCCAGCAGCGTAGGCCAGGGAACACGCGAGCAGTACTTC.

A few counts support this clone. The CDR3 loop reads CASSRLASTSYEQYF. In nucleotides, the CDR3 is TGTGCCAGCAGCCGACTAGCCTCGACCTCCTACGAGCAGTACTTC. The chain has TRBV6-5 and TRBJ2-7; TRBD2 agrees at 7 bases. From germline, CDR1 is MNHEY and CDR2 SVGAGI. V shed 6 bases, J shed 0 bases, and the junction held 8 bases outside the gene matches. This CDR3 contains 15 residues.

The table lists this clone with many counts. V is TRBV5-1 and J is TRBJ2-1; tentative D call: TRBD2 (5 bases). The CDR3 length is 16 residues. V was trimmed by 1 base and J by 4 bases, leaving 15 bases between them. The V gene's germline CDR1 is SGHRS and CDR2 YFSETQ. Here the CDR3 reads CASSLSSLGLYNEQFF. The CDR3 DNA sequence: TGCGCCAGCAGCTTGTCCTCACTAGGACTTTACAATGAGCAGTTCTTC.

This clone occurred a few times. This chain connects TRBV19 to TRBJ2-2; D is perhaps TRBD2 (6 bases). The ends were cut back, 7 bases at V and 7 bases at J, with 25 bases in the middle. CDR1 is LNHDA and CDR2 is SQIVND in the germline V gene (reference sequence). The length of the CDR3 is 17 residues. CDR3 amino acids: CASMAPGPRGRRGELFF. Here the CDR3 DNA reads TGTGCCAGTATGGCCCCCGGGCCCCGGGGGAGGCGCGGGGAGCTGTTTTTT.

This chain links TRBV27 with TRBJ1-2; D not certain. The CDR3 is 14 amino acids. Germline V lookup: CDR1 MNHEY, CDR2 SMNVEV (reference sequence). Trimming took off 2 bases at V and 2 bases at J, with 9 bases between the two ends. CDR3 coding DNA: TGTGCCAGCAGTTTAGCGGGAGCCAACTATGGCTACACCTTC. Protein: CASSLAGANYGYTF.

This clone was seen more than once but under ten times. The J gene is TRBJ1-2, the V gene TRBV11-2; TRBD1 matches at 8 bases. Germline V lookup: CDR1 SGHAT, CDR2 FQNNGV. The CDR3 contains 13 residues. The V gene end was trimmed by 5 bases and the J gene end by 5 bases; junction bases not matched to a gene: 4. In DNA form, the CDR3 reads TGTGCCAGCAGCCCGGACAGGGATTATGGCTACACCTTC. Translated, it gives CASSPDRDYGYTF.

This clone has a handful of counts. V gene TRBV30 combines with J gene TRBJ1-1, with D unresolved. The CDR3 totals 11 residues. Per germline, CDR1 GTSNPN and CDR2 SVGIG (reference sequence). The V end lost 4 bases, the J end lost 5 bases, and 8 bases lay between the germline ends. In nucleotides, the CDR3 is TGTGCCTGGAAGGTGGAGACTGAAGCTTTCTTT. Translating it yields CAWKVETEAFF.

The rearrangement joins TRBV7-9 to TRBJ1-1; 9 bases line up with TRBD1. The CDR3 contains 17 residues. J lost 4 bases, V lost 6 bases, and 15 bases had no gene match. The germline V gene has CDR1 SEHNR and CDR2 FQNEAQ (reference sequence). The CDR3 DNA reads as TGTGCCAGCAGTCATGACAGGGGGTTTGGTAGCGGCACTGAAGCTTTCTTT. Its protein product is CASSHDRGFGSGTEAFF.

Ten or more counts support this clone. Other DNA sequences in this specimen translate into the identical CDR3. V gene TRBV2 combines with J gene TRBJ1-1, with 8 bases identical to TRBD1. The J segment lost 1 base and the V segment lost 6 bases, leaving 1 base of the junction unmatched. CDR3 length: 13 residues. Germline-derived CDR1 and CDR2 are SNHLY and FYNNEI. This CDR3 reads CASSGQGNTEAFF. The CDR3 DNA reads TGTGCCAGCAGCGGACAGGGGAACACTGAAGCTTTCTTT.

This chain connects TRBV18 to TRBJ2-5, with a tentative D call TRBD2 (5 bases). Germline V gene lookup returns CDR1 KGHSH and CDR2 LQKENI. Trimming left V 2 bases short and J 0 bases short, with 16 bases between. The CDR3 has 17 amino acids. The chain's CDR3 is CASSPSGSILYQETQYF. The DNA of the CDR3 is TGTGCCAGCTCACCAAGCGGATCCATATTATACCAAGAGACCCAGTACTTC.

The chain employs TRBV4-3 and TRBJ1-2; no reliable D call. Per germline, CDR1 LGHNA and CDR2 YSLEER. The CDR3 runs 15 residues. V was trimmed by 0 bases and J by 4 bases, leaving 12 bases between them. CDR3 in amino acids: CASSQDNEYSYGYTF. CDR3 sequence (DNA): TGCGCCAGCAGCCAAGATAATGAGTACTCCTATGGCTACACCTTC.

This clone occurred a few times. CDR3 residues: CASTPAGLMNTEAFF. The CDR3 DNA reads as TGTGCCAGCACTCCTGCGGGTCTCATGAACACTGAAGCTTTCTTT. The rearrangement uses TRBV6-5 and TRBJ1-1; no reliable D call. Germline values: CDR1 MNHEY, CDR2 SVGAGI. Trimming shortened V by 7 bases and J by 0 bases, and 15 bases separated the two germline ends. This CDR3 region has 15 residues.

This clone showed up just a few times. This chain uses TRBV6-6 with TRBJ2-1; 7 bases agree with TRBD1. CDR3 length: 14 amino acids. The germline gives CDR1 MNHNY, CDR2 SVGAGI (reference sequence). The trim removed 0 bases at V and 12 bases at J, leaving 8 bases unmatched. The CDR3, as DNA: TGTGCCAGCAGTTACTCCACGGACAGGCTGCCGCAGTTCTTC. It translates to CASSYSTDRLPQFF.

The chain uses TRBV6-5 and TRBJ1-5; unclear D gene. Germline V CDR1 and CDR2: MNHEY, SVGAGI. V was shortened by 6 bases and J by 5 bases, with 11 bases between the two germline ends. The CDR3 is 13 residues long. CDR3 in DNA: TGTGCCAGCAGCCAACTAATTGATCAGCCCCAGCATTTT. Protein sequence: CASSQLIDQPQHF.

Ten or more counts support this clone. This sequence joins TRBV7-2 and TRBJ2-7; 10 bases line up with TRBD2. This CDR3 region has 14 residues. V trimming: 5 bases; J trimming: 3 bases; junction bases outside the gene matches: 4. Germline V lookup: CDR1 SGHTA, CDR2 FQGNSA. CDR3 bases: TGTGCCAGCAGCCCAATAGCGGGGGGCTACGAGCAGTACTTC. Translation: CASSPIAGGYEQYF.

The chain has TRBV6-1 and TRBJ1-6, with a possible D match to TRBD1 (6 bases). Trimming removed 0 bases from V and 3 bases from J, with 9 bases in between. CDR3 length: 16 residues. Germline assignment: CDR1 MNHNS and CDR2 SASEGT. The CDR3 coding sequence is TGTGCCAGCAGTGAAGCGCTAGGGGGCTATAATTCACCCCTCCACTTT. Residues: CASSEALGGYNSPLHF.

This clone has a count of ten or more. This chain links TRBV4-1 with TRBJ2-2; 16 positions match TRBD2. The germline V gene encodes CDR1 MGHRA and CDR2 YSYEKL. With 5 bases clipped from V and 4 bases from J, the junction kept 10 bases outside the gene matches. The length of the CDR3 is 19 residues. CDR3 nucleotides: TGCGCCAGCAGCAAAGGGGGACTAGCGGGGGGGCCGGGCACCGGGGAGCTGTTTTTT. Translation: CASSKGGLAGGPGTGELFF.

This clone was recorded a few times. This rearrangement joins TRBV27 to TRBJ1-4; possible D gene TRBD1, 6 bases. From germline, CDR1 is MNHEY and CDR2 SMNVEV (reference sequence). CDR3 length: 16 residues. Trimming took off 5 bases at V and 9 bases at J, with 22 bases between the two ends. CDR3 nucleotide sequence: TGTGCCAGCAGTCCGAACGAGGGGGTGCCATATCAAAAACTGTTTTTT. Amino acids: CASSPNEGVPYQKLFF. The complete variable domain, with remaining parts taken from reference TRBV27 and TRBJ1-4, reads EAQVTQNPRYLITVTGKKLTVTCSQNMNHEYMSWYRQDPGLGLRQIYYSMNVEVTDKGDVPEGYKVSRKEKRNFPLILESPSPNQTSLYFCASSPNEGVPYQKLFFGSGTQLSVL.

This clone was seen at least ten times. In DNA, the CDR3 is TGTGCTAGTGGTCTAGCGGATGAGCAGTTCTTC. Translating it yields CASGLADEQFF. The rearrangement uses TRBV12-5 and TRBJ2-1, with 7 bases lining up with TRBD2. Germline V gives CDR1 LGHNT, CDR2 FRNRAP. This CDR3 is 11 amino acids long. J lost 8 bases, V lost 5 bases, and 0 bases had no gene match.

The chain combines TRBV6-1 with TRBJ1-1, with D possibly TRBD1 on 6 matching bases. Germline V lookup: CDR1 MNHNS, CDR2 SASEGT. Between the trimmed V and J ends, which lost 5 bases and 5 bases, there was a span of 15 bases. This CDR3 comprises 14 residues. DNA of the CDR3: TGTGCCAGCAGTTTCGAAGGGGGAGGGACTGAAGCTTTCTTT. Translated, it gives CASSFEGGGTEAFF.

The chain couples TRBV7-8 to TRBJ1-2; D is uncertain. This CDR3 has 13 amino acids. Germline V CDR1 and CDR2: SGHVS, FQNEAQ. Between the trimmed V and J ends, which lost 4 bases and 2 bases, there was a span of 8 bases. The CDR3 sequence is CASSSLVNYGYTF. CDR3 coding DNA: TGTGCCAGCAGCTCGTTAGTAAACTATGGCTACACCTTC.

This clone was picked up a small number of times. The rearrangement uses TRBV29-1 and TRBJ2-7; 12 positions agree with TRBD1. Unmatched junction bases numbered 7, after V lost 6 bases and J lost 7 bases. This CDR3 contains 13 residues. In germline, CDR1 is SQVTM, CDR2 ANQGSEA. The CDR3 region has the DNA TGCAGCGTGCCGGGACAGGGGGCGAGTGAGCAGTACTTC. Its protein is CSVPGQGASEQYF.

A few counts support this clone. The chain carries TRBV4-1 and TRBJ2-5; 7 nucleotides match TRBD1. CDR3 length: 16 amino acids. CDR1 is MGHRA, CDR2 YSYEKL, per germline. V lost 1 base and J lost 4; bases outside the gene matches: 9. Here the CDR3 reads CASSQGIQGNGETQYF. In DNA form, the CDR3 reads TGCGCCAGCAGCCAAGGAATACAGGGGAATGGAGAGACCCAGTACTTC.

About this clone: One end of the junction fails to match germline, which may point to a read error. The CDR3 reads CATSRDAGSLQLLVF. Here the CDR3 DNA reads TGTGCCACCAGCAGAGATGCAGGGTCCCTCCAATTGCTCGTTTTT. The V and J genes are TRBV15 and TRBJ1-5, with D tentatively TRBD1 (5 bases). The CDR3 is made up of 15 amino acids. The V gene's germline CDR1 is LNHNV and CDR2 YYDKDF (reference sequence).

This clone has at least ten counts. As DNA, the CDR3 is TGCGCCAGCAGCCATGAACGTGGGTACAGGGGAGATCAGCCCCAGCATTTT. Translated, it gives CASSHERGYRGDQPQHF. V is TRBV23-1 and J is TRBJ1-5; 7 positions agree with TRBD1. TRBV23-1 is reported as an ORF; its role is uncertain. V shed 6 bases, J shed 5 bases, and the junction held 16 bases outside the gene matches. The CDR3 has 17 amino acids.

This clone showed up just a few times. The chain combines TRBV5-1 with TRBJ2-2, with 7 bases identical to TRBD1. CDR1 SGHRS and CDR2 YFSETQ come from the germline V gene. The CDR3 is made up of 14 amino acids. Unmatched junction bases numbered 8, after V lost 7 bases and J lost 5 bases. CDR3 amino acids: CASALTGDTGELFF. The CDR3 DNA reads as TGCGCCAGCGCTCTCACAGGGGATACCGGGGAGCTGTTTTTT. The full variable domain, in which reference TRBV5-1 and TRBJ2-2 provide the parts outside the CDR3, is KAGVTQTPRYLIKTRGQQVTLSCSPISGHRSVSWYQQTPGQGLQFLFEYFSETQRNKGNFPGRFSGRQFSNSRSEMNVSTLELGDSALYLCASALTGDTGELFFGEGSRLTVL.

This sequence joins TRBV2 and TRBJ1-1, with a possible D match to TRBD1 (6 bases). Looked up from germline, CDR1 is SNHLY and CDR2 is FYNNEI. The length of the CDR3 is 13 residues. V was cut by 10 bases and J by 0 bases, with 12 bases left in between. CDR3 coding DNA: TGTGCCACCTCAGGGGAGTTGAACACTGAAGCTTTCTTT. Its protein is CATSGELNTEAFF. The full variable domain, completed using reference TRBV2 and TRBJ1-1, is EPEVTQTPSHQVTQMGQEVILRCVPISNHLYFYWYRQILGQKVEFLVSFYNNEISEKSEIFDDQFSVERPDGSNFTLKIRSTKLEDSAMYFCATSGELNTEAFFGQGTRLTVV.